These 29 T cell receptor beta chains were sequenced from one sample in a study of CD8 T cells in Susac syndrome. Reverse transcription of about 0.45 to 1 ug RNA was performed with random hexamers. Each CDR3 protein gets one entry after TCRdb re-called the immunoSEQ multiplex PCR reads with MiXCR. The sample lists around 230,000 distinct CDR3 sequences, 95% seen once, with 0.08% to 0.095% in the top ten. The source material was CD4+ T cells from PBMCs. These receptors were obtained from a human donor with multiple sclerosis.

The chain uses TRBV27 and TRBJ1-1, with D uncertain. There are 13 residues in the CDR3. Germline-derived CDR1 and CDR2 are MNHEY and SMNVEV (reference sequence). Trimming left V 6 bases short and J 0 bases short, with 8 bases between. In DNA, the CDR3 is TGTGCCAGCAGGGAGCACATGAACACTGAAGCTTTCTTT. This sequence encodes CASREHMNTEAFF.

The rearrangement uses TRBV7-2 and TRBJ1-1; TRBD1 aligns across 7 bases. The germline gives CDR1 SGHTA, CDR2 FQGNSA. The V and J ends lost 3 bases and 0 bases, in that order; junction bases with no gene match: 16. CDR3 length: 19 residues. DNA of the CDR3: TGTGCCAGCAGCTTTATTATTACGCGGGAGGGACAGATGAACACTGAAGCTTTCTTT. Translation: CASSFIITREGQMNTEAFF.

This rearrangement joins TRBV2 to TRBJ2-1; 8 positions agree with TRBD2. The CDR3 consists of 14 residues. Trimming cost V 11 bases and J 8 bases; bases outside gene matches: 14. Germline V lookup: CDR1 SNHLY, CDR2 FYNNEI. The CDR3 DNA is TGTGCCTGCACCCCCGGACTAGCTATAGATGAGCAGTTCTTC. It encodes CACTPGLAIDEQFF.

This rearrangement joins TRBV12-3 or TRBV12-4 to TRBJ1-1, with D uncertain. CDR3 length: 14 amino acids. Trimming took 6 bases from V and 3 from J, leaving 14 bases between them. The CDR3 protein is CASSPTTLYTEAFF. CDR3 nucleotides: TGTGCCAGCAGCCCAACGACCTTATACACTGAAGCTTTCTTT.

The chain recombines TRBV3-1 with TRBJ1-1, with 7 positions matching TRBD1. V lost 4 bases, J lost 1 base, and 6 bases stayed unmatched. CDR3 length: 15 amino acids. Germline V gives CDR1 LGHDT, CDR2 YNNKEL (reference sequence). This chain's CDR3 is CASSRDREANTEAFF. The CDR3 DNA sequence: TGTGCCAGCAGCCGTGACAGGGAGGCGAACACTGAAGCTTTCTTT.

This chain joins TRBV9 and TRBJ2-3; D possibly corresponds to TRBD2 (6 bases). Germline CDR1 SGDLS, CDR2 YYNGEE. Trimming removed 0 bases from V and 4 bases from J, with 9 bases in between. The CDR3 is 14 amino acids. DNA for the CDR3: TGTGCCAGCAGCGTAGATTGGGGGGCAGATACGCAGTATTTT. It encodes CASSVDWGADTQYF.

This clonotype was recorded only once. The chain couples TRBV12-3 or TRBV12-4 to TRBJ2-7; 8 bases are shared with TRBD1. Losses at the gene ends were 6 bases for V and 5 bases for J; bases not matched to a gene: 9. The CDR3 is made up of 14 amino acids. CDR3 sequence (DNA): TGTGCCAGCAGCCAAGACAGGGGTGCCGACGAGCAGTACTTC. It encodes CASSQDRGADEQYF.

The chain uses TRBV3-1 and TRBJ2-1, with 11 bases fitting TRBD2. The V gene's germline CDR1 is LGHDT and CDR2 YNNKEL (reference sequence). Trimming cost V 4 bases and J 1 base; bases outside gene matches: 6. The CDR3 spans 17 residues. CDR3 nucleotide sequence: TGTGCCAGCAGCCCCACGGTAGCGGGAGGGTCCTACAATGAGCAGTTCTTC. This codes for CASSPTVAGGSYNEQFF.

The J gene is TRBJ2-1, the V gene TRBV14; 11 bases agree with TRBD1. V lost 0 bases and J lost 5; bases outside the gene matches: 9. This CDR3 has 18 amino acids. From germline, CDR1 is SGHDN and CDR2 FVKESK. The chain's CDR3 is CASSQERSGQGANNEQFF. In DNA form, the CDR3 reads TGTGCCAGCAGCCAAGAGCGTTCCGGACAGGGGGCCAACAATGAGCAGTTCTTC.

J is TRBJ2-7 and V is TRBV6-6, with 7 bases fitting TRBD2. V lost 5 bases to trimming and J lost 7 bases; unmatched junction nucleotides: 17. Germline assignment: CDR1 MNHNY and CDR2 SVGAGI (reference sequence). The CDR3 runs to 16 residues. DNA of the CDR3: TGTGCCAGCAGTCAGAGATCCGGGGAGGGTTCACTGGAGCAGTACTTC. Protein product: CASSQRSGEGSLEQYF.

V usage is TRBV30 and J usage is TRBJ1-2; D ambiguous. Germline loops: CDR1 GTSNPN, CDR2 SVGIG (reference sequence). V was shortened by 1 base and J by 7 bases, with 10 bases between the two germline ends. The CDR3 has 12 amino acids. The CDR3: CAWSEGAGGYTF. Written as DNA, the CDR3 is TGTGCCTGGAGTGAGGGTGCCGGTGGCTACACCTTC.

The rearrangement uses TRBV20-1 and TRBJ2-1; 7 nucleotides line up with TRBD2. With 6 bases clipped from V and 9 bases from J, the junction kept 14 bases outside the gene matches. The CDR3 runs to 14 residues. Germline V gene data show CDR1 as DFQATT and CDR2 as SNEGSKA (reference sequence). The CDR3 region has the DNA TGCAGTGCCCCAGTCGGGGGAGGGTTTGTTGAGCAGTTCTTC. Its translation: CSAPVGGGFVEQFF.

The gene calls are TRBV29-1 and TRBJ2-1; 8 bases fit TRBD2. Germline values: CDR1 SQVTM, CDR2 ANQGSEA. J lost 5 bases, V lost 7 bases, and 10 bases had no gene match. The CDR3 runs to 14 residues. In nucleotides, the CDR3 is TGCAGCGCCCTCCGTGGTAGCGGGAACAATGAGCAGTTCTTC. Amino acids: CSALRGSGNNEQFF.

V usage is TRBV12-3 or TRBV12-4 and J usage is TRBJ2-5; 8 nucleotides line up with TRBD1. The CDR3 contains 15 residues. V lost 3 bases to trimming and J lost 4 bases; unmatched junction nucleotides: 7. The CDR3 sequence: CASSLRQGSGETQYF. The CDR3 DNA reads as TGTGCCAGCAGTTTGCGACAGGGGTCCGGAGAGACCCAGTACTTC.

The chain carries TRBV7-9 and TRBJ2-7; D might be TRBD1 or TRBD2, each matching 5 bases. This CDR3 has 14 residues. Germline assignment: CDR1 SEHNR and CDR2 FQNEAQ (reference sequence). Trimming shortened V by 3 bases and J by 6 bases, and 15 bases separated the two germline ends. The DNA of the CDR3 is TGTGCCAGCAGCTTCGGCAGGGACCCCTCCGAGCAGTACTTC. Protein: CASSFGRDPSEQYF. Full variable domain (remainder filled in from reference TRBV7-9 and TRBJ2-7): DTGVSQNPRHKITKRGQNVTFRCDPISEHNRLYWYRQTLGQGPEFLTYFQNEAQLEKSRLLSDRFSAERPKGSFSTLEIQRTEQGDSAMYLCASSFGRDPSEQYFGPGTRLTVT.

The genes are TRBV12-3 or TRBV12-4 and TRBJ2-5; D might be TRBD1 (6 bases). Trimming removed 5 bases from V and 2 bases from J, with 6 bases in between. This CDR3 is 12 amino acids long. The CDR3 DNA follows: TGTGCCAGCAGTGGACAGCAAGAGACCCAGTACTTC. As protein: CASSGQQETQYF.

The chain carries TRBV3-1 and TRBJ2-5; possible D gene TRBD2, 6 bases. There are 14 residues in the CDR3. Germline CDR1 LGHDT, CDR2 YNNKEL (reference sequence). V was trimmed by 3 bases and J by 2 bases, leaving 10 bases between them. The CDR3 protein is CASSHRGTQETQYF. In DNA, the CDR3 is TGTGCCAGCAGCCACCGAGGGACTCAAGAGACCCAGTACTTC.

The chain employs TRBV7-2 and TRBJ1-2; D gene ambiguous. The CDR3 extends over 13 amino acids. Trimming stripped 5 bases from V and 2 bases from J, with 9 bases between. Germline assignment: CDR1 SGHTA and CDR2 FQGNSA. Here the CDR3 DNA reads TGTGCCAGCAGCCCCCGCCCGAACTATGGCTACACCTTC. Its translation is CASSPRPNYGYTF.

The chain carries TRBV28 and TRBJ1-5; D call uncertain. The CDR3 covers 13 residues. Germline loops: CDR1 MDHEN, CDR2 SYDVKM. V lost 8 bases and J 3 bases, leaving 11 bases between the germline ends. The CDR3 region has the DNA TGTGCCAGCCGCGAATCGAACAATCAGCCCCAGCATTTT. Protein sequence: CASRESNNQPQHF.

The chain links TRBV2 to TRBJ2-1, with TRBD2 matching 10 bases. CDR3 size: 15 residues. Per germline, CDR1 SNHLY and CDR2 FYNNEI. With V trimmed by 2 bases and J by 9 bases, 7 bases remained unmatched. CDR3 nucleotide sequence: TGTGCCAGCAGTGAATGGCTAGCGGGAGTGGGTGAGCAGTTCTTC. Amino acid sequence: CASSEWLAGVGEQFF.

The chain joins TRBV9 to TRBJ1-1, with 7 positions matching TRBD1. V trimming: 0 bases; J trimming: 3 bases; junction bases outside the gene matches: 5. CDR3 length: 15 amino acids. Germline CDR1 is SGDLS and CDR2 is YYNGEE. Here the CDR3 reads CASSVGDSEYTEAFF. In nucleotides, the CDR3 is TGTGCCAGCAGCGTAGGGGACAGCGAATACACTGAAGCTTTCTTT. Full variable domain (outside the CDR3, taken from reference TRBV9 and TRBJ1-1): DSGVTQTPKHLITATGQRVTLRCSPRSGDLSVYWYQQSLDQGLQFLIQYYNGEERAKGNILERFSAQQFPDLHSELNLSSLELGDSALYFCASSVGDSEYTEAFFGQGTRLTVV.

The rearrangement uses TRBV29-1 and TRBJ2-7; 7 nucleotides align to TRBD1. The germline CDR1 and CDR2 sequences are SQVTM and ANQGSEA. Trimming cost V 4 bases and J 0 bases; bases outside gene matches: 3. CDR3 length equals 13 residues. CDR3 sequence: CSVGQGPSYEQYF. The CDR3 DNA sequence: TGCAGCGTTGGACAGGGACCCTCCTACGAGCAGTACTTC.

The chain recombines TRBV6-1 with TRBJ2-1, with D unclear. Germline-derived CDR1 and CDR2 are MNHNS and SASEGT. V lost 4 bases and J 9 bases, leaving 16 bases between the germline ends. The CDR3 loop spans 14 amino acids. The CDR3 bases are TGTGCCAGCAGTGTAGAGGACGGCCGAGGTGAGCAGTTCTTC. Its protein product is CASSVEDGRGEQFF.

This sequence joins TRBV20-1 and TRBJ2-2; 7 nucleotides align to TRBD1. V trimming: 5 bases; J trimming: 7 bases; junction bases outside the gene matches: 4. This CDR3 is built from 12 residues. The germline V gene encodes CDR1 DFQATT and CDR2 SNEGSKA (reference sequence). The CDR3 DNA reads TGCAGTGCTGAAAACAGGGGCGGGGAGCTGTTTTTT. Translating it yields CSAENRGGELFF.

The rearrangement uses TRBV9 and TRBJ2-1; weak D call: TRBD2 (5 bases). V lost 0 bases and J lost 6, with 13 bases in between. The V gene's germline CDR1 is SGDLS and CDR2 YYNGEE. This CDR3 region has 15 residues. The CDR3 sequence: CASSVGSAVFNEQFF. For the CDR3, the DNA is TGTGCCAGCAGCGTAGGTAGCGCAGTCTTCAATGAGCAGTTCTTC.

CDR3 amino acids: CASSQQGWNTEAFF. CDR3 nucleotide sequence: TGCGCCAGCAGTCAACAGGGATGGAACACTGAAGCTTTCTTT. The chain recombines TRBV5-1 with TRBJ1-1; tentatively, D is TRBD1 (6 bases). Germline CDR1 and CDR2: SGHRS and YFSETQ. The CDR3 consists of 14 residues. V was shortened by 5 bases and J by 1 base, with 12 bases between the two germline ends.

V is TRBV29-1 and J is TRBJ2-7; TRBD1 agrees at 9 bases. The CDR3 totals 14 residues. CDR1 and CDR2 (germline): SQVTM, ANQGSEA. Unmatched junction bases numbered 9, after V lost 5 bases and J lost 4 bases. CDR3 sequence (DNA): TGCAGCGTTTTACGACAGGGGGGATCTTACGAGCAGTACTTC. Residues: CSVLRQGGSYEQYF.

This chain connects TRBV28 to TRBJ2-5; D ambiguous. Germline-derived CDR1 and CDR2 are MDHEN and SYDVKM. The CDR3 is 13 residues long. With 1 base removed from V and 2 bases from J, the gap between germline ends came to 5 bases. The CDR3 nucleotides read TGTGCCAGCAGTTTATTCGGACAAGAGACCCAGTACTTC. Translation gives CASSLFGQETQYF.

The sample holds one count of this clonotype. This chain links TRBV19 with TRBJ1-5; D is uncertain. Germline V lookup: CDR1 LNHDA, CDR2 SQIVND (reference sequence). V lost 5 bases and J 7 bases, leaving 12 bases between the germline ends. This CDR3 has 13 residues. In nucleotides, the CDR3 is TGTGCCAGTAGTGAAGGGATGAGGCAGCCCCAGCATTTT. Amino acids: CASSEGMRQPQHF.